This TCR beta chain was identified during a study of Graves' ophthalmopathy and Graves' hyperthyroidism. This clonotype showed up many times. This CDR3 contains 13 residues. Germline V gene sequence: CDR1 SQVTM, CDR2 ANQGSEA. V dropped 1 base and J dropped 2 bases, with 8 bases sitting between them. For repertoire sequencing, the TCR beta CDR3 regions were amplified from RNA transcripts. After a first-round RT-PCR with HTBI primers, a second-round multiplex PCR was run. TCRdb independently ran MiXCR on the multiplex PCR reads; one entry per CDR3 protein. The profile covers approximately 700,000 distinct CDR3 sequences, with 35% to 50% appearing a single time and over 2.5% taken by the ten largest.

The receptor comes from an adult man with Graves' ophthalmopathy. The sequencing input was peripheral blood. The chain employs TRBV29-1 and TRBJ2-5; possibly TRBD1 for D (5 bases). This CDR3 reads CSVEATVQETQYF. In DNA form, the CDR3 reads TGCAGCGTTGAAGCGACAGTACAAGAGACCCAGTACTTC.